Reported below is one T cell receptor beta chain. Its antigen is not known. This sample was included in a study of post-analysis software for immune sequencing data. Study as a whole: Patients with relapsing-remitting, secondary progressive and progressive-relapsing multiple sclerosis courses were all represented.

CDR1 is SNHLY, CDR2 FYNNEI, per germline. V shed 11 bases, J shed 0 bases, and the junction held 12 bases outside the gene matches. The CDR3 consists of 16 residues. Unique molecular identifiers tagged the TCR beta cDNA libraries. Each CDR3 protein gets one entry after TCRdb re-called the PCR reads with MiXCR. This table has 740,000 or so distinct CDR3 sequences, roughly half appearing once. Study-level findings and limits: Among roughly five TRBV segments more frequent in patients than controls were TRBV5-6, TRBV5-1 and TRBV20-1. The authors found that F measure strongly co-clustered same-batch samples.

Specimen: blood. This sequence was found in a girl under 18 with multiple sclerosis. This sequence joins TRBV2 and TRBJ2-2, with 7 bases that match TRBD1. The CDR3: CASSTGPPTNTGELFF. The CDR3 DNA reads TGTGCCTCCTCGACAGGGCCGCCGACGAACACCGGGGAGCTGTTTTTT. The whole variable domain, remainder taken from reference TRBV2 and TRBJ2-2, is EPEVTQTPSHQVTQMGQEVILRCVPISNHLYFYWYRQILGQKVEFLVSFYNNEISEKSEIFDDQFSVERPDGSNFTLKIRSTKLEDSAMYFCASSTGPPTNTGELFFGEGSRLTVL.